This entry features one T cell receptor (beta chain) sequence. As yet, its antigen is unknown. It may be a read error: a sequence one base away is much more abundant. This sample was included in a study of neurological immune-mediated disorders. Study-wide results and caveats: HTLV-1-associated myelopathy displayed the greatest TCR clonal expansion, and multiple sclerosis exhibited the smallest, lower than that of healthy controls.

Trimming stripped 4 bases from V and 5 bases from J, with 14 bases between. Germline assignment: CDR1 SGHVS and CDR2 FQNEAQ. The CDR3 runs 15 residues. The time point is: longitudinal time-point 3. Unsorted libraries were derived from 2 million PBMCs stored at -80 C. The cDNA came from 5'RACE with 10-nucleotide random UMIs. TCRdb re-analysed the 5' RACE reads in MiXCR, keeping a single row per CDR3 protein. The sample includes roughly 49,000 distinct CDR3 sequences, approximately 12% of them seen just once. The sequenced material came from PBMCs. The chain links TRBV7-8 to TRBJ1-4; a possible D gene is TRBD1 (5 bases). This TCR came from a male donor with HTLV-1-associated myelopathy (HAM/TSP). The CDR3 sequence is CASSWGGKKNEKLFF. The CDR3 DNA reads TGTGCCAGCAGCTGGGGGGGGAAGAAGAATGAAAAACTGTTTTTT.